The 21 T cell receptor beta chains below all came from one sample that was sequenced in a study of blood T cell repertoires in COVID-19 (dated by TCRdb to 2020 to 2022). The protocol used for the library was the immunoSEQ multiplex PCR assay. The table comes from immuneACCESS by way of TCRdb, which keeps in-frame sequences with V and J called. Part of the clones is missing from these tables; in studies checked, under half for an unresolved V gene and the rest for unknown reasons. This sample holds hundreds of thousands of clones; roughly 86% were observed only once. The top ten hold about 0.74% of the sample. Material for sequencing was peripheral blood. These TCRs come from a woman aged 25 to 39 with acute or convalescent COVID-19.

This clone occurred once. This chain connects TRBV6-2 or TRBV6-3 to TRBJ2-7; 9 nucleotides agree with TRBD2. Germline trimming cut 0 bases from V and 2 bases from J; bases unmatched to any gene: 5. The CDR3 has 16 residues. From germline, CDR1 is MNHEY and CDR2 SVGEGT. The CDR3 spells CASSYSGRGRAYEQYF. CDR3 sequence (DNA): TGTGCCAGCAGTTACTCAGGCCGCGGGAGGGCCTACGAGCAGTACTTC.

This clone was seen more than once but under ten times. The rearrangement uses TRBV7-9 and TRBJ2-7, with D hard to call. Trimming took off 1 base at V and 3 bases at J, with 4 bases between the two ends. Germline V gene data show CDR1 as SEHNR and CDR2 as FQNEAQ (reference sequence). This CDR3 has 12 amino acids. The CDR3 loop reads CASSLVSYEQYF. The CDR3 coding sequence is TGTGCCAGCAGCTTAGTCAGCTACGAGCAGTACTTC.

The V and J genes are TRBV5-4 and TRBJ2-7; the match to TRBD2 covers 12 bases. The CDR3 loop spans 17 amino acids. With 3 bases clipped from V and 2 bases from J, the junction kept 9 bases outside the gene matches. Germline lookup yields CDR1 SGHNT and CDR2 YYREEE (reference sequence). CDR3 sequence: CASSSGTSGLRAYEQYF. The CDR3 coding sequence is TGTGCCAGCAGCTCCGGGACTAGCGGGCTTAGGGCCTACGAGCAGTACTTC.

Many counts were recorded for this clone. The chain combines TRBV7-9 with TRBJ2-7; D gene unclear. Between the trimmed V and J ends, which lost 4 bases and 3 bases, there was a span of 7 bases. The CDR3 consists of 12 residues. CDR1 SEHNR and CDR2 FQNEAQ come from the germline V gene (reference sequence). The CDR3 region has the DNA TGTGCCAGCAGCTCCGCTATCTACGAGCAGTACTTC. This translates into CASSSAIYEQYF.

V usage is TRBV15 and J usage is TRBJ2-2, with D hard to call. The ends were cut back, 1 base at V and 1 base at J, with 13 bases in the middle. The CDR3 loop spans 17 amino acids. Germline V gives CDR1 LNHNV, CDR2 YYDKDF (reference sequence). The CDR3 region has the DNA TGTGCCACCAGCAGAGGCCGTCCGACTCTGAACACCGGGGAGCTGTTTTTT. It encodes CATSRGRPTLNTGELFF.

The chain carries TRBV18 and TRBJ2-7; 8 bases fit TRBD1. Losses at the gene ends were 6 bases for V and 3 bases for J; bases not matched to a gene: 10. This CDR3 is built from 15 residues. Germline lookup yields CDR1 KGHSH and CDR2 LQKENI. CDR3 nucleotides: TGTGCCAGCTCGCAGGGACAGGCTATCAACTACGAGCAGTACTTC. Translated: CASSQGQAINYEQYF.

The J gene is TRBJ2-4, the V gene TRBV12-3 or TRBV12-4; D might be TRBD1 (5 bases). V dropped 7 bases and J dropped 8 bases, with 9 bases sitting between them. This CDR3 has 11 amino acids. The CDR3 sequence: CASKQTDIQYF. In DNA, the CDR3 is TGTGCCAGCAAACAGACAGACATTCAGTACTTC.

The V gene is TRBV30, the J gene TRBJ2-5; D is ambiguous. This CDR3 is built from 11 residues. Germline V gene lookup returns CDR1 GTSNPN and CDR2 SVGIG (reference sequence). Trimming cost V 4 bases and J 5 bases, with 8 bases left between them. CDR3 sequence (DNA): TGTGCCTGGACAGTCCTGGAGACCCAGTACTTC. Protein product: CAWTVLETQYF.

The chain recombines TRBV19 with TRBJ2-3, with 9 bases that match TRBD2. CDR1 and CDR2 (germline): LNHDA, SQIVND (reference sequence). The CDR3 contains 15 residues. V gave up 5 bases and J gave up 2 bases; unmatched junction bases: 5. DNA for the CDR3: TGTGCCAGTAGTGATAGCGGGAGACCCACAGATACGCAGTATTTT. It yields the protein CASSDSGRPTDTQYF. Full variable domain (rest looked up from reference TRBV19 and TRBJ2-3): DGGITQSPKYLFRKEGQNVTLSCEQNLNHDAMYWYRQDPGQGLRLIYYSQIVNDFQKGDIAEGYSVSREKKESFPLTVTSAQKNPTAFYLCASSDSGRPTDTQYFGPGTRLTVL.

This clone was recorded a few times. This chain uses TRBV30 with TRBJ1-1, with D perhaps TRBD1 (6 bases). The CDR3 loop spans 13 amino acids. V lost 4 bases and J 2 bases, leaving 11 bases between the germline ends. Germline-derived CDR1 and CDR2 are GTSNPN and SVGIG (reference sequence). CDR3 DNA sequence: TGTGCCTGGACCAAGGACAGAAACACTGAAGCTTTCTTT. Its translation: CAWTKDRNTEAFF.

The rearrangement joins TRBV13 to TRBJ2-3; D is possibly TRBD1 (6 bases). Trimming left V 5 bases short and J 4 bases short, with 16 bases between. CDR1 is PRHDT, CDR2 FYEKMQ, per germline (reference sequence). The CDR3 has 15 amino acids. The CDR3, as DNA: TGTGCCAGCAGCCCAAAACAGGGTGGGGCAGATACGCAGTATTTT. The encoded protein is CASSPKQGGADTQYF.

The chain links TRBV29-1 to TRBJ1-4; D uncertain. V gave up 4 bases and J gave up 1 base, with 7 bases separating them. CDR1 and CDR2 from the germline V gene are SQVTM and ANQGSEA. The CDR3 spans 13 residues. In DNA form, the CDR3 reads TGCAGCGTTGCGGAGATAACTAATGAAAAACTGTTTTTT. It encodes CSVAEITNEKLFF.

Comment on this clone: An end of the junction differs from the germline gene, which may be a read error. The chain uses TRBV6-2 or TRBV6-3 and TRBJ2-6; the D gene is possibly TRBD1 (5 bases). There are 16 residues in the CDR3. Germline CDR1 reads MNHEY; CDR2 reads SVGEGT. CDR3 residues: CAGSYYSQGGANVLTF. The CDR3 region has the DNA TGTGCCGGCAGTTACTACAGCCAGGGAGGGGCCAACGTCCTGACTTTC.

The chain employs TRBV4-3 and TRBJ1-2, with D possibly matching TRBD1 (5 bases). This CDR3 contains 14 residues. Germline V gene sequence: CDR1 LGHNA, CDR2 YSLEER. The germline V and J ends were trimmed by 0 bases and 8 bases, with 13 bases remaining between them. The CDR3 sequence is CASSQDDGGGGYTF. The CDR3 DNA sequence: TGCGCCAGCAGCCAAGATGACGGCGGGGGAGGCTACACCTTC.

This clone was detected a few times. The V call is TRBV7-2, the J call TRBJ1-4, with D possibly being TRBD1 (6 bases). The germline V and J ends were trimmed by 6 bases and 3 bases, with 14 bases remaining between them. Germline V CDR1 and CDR2: SGHTA, FQGNSA. This CDR3 has 15 residues. CDR3 region: CASSFTGSANEKLFF. CDR3 nucleotides: TGTGCCAGCAGTTTTACAGGGTCGGCTAATGAAAAACTGTTTTTT. The whole variable domain, filled in from reference TRBV7-2 and TRBJ1-4, reads GAGVSQSPSNKVTEKGKDVELRCDPISGHTALYWYRQSLGQGLEFLIYFQGNSAPDKSGLPSDRFSAERTGGSVSTLTIQRTQQEDSAVYLCASSFTGSANEKLFFGSGTQLSVL.

The V gene is TRBV10-3, the J gene TRBJ1-5; 8 bases align to TRBD1. From germline, CDR1 is ENHRY and CDR2 SYGVKD. V lost 8 bases and J lost 5; bases outside the gene matches: 5. This CDR3 is 13 amino acids long. CDR3 loop: CAIGTGEDQPQHF. The CDR3, as DNA: TGTGCCATCGGGACAGGTGAAGATCAGCCCCAGCATTTT.

This chain joins TRBV27 and TRBJ1-2; 11 nucleotides line up with TRBD1. This CDR3 has 15 amino acids. With V trimmed by 2 bases and J by 7 bases, 6 bases remained unmatched. Germline V lookup: CDR1 MNHEY, CDR2 SMNVEV (reference sequence). This CDR3 is CASSLRDRGLSGYTF. In DNA, the CDR3 is TGTGCCAGCAGTTTACGGGACAGGGGGTTGTCTGGCTACACCTTC.

The chain uses TRBV27 and TRBJ2-7; TRBD1 agrees at 10 bases. Trimming cost V 5 bases and J 3 bases; bases outside gene matches: 7. The CDR3 is made up of 15 amino acids. Germline CDR1 is MNHEY and CDR2 is SMNVEV (reference sequence). The CDR3: CASSLRDRGGYEQYF. CDR3 coding DNA: TGTGCCAGCAGTCTCCGGGACAGGGGAGGCTACGAGCAGTACTTC.

This clone was seen more than once but under ten times. The V call is TRBV21-1, the J call TRBJ1-1; the table's D call TRBD1 went unverified against the DNA. TRBV21-1 is a documented pseudogene. There are 15 residues in the CDR3. The CDR3 protein is CASSKDTDGNTEAFF. In DNA form, the CDR3 reads TGTGCCAGCAGCAAAGACACAGACGGGAACACTGAAGCTTTCTTT.

The chain combines TRBV7-9 with TRBJ2-2, with 7 bases fitting TRBD1. CDR3 length: 15 residues. CDR1 is SEHNR and CDR2 is FQNEAQ in the germline V gene (reference sequence). The J segment lost 6 bases and the V segment lost 5 bases, leaving 9 bases of the junction unmatched. The CDR3 nucleotides are TGTGCCAGCAGCCCACCAGGGGGTAAAGCCGGGGAGCTGTTTTTT. This gives the protein CASSPPGGKAGELFF.

The chain is built from TRBV5-1 and TRBJ2-1; 15 bases match TRBD2. Trimming cost V 4 bases and J 0 bases; bases outside gene matches: 5. Germline lookup yields CDR1 SGHRS and CDR2 YFSETQ. The CDR3 consists of 18 residues. The CDR3 DNA reads TGCGCCAGCAGCCCCGGGACTAGCGGGGGGAGCTCCTACAATGAGCAGTTCTTC. Amino acid sequence: CASSPGTSGGSSYNEQFF.